These 27 T cell receptor beta chains were sequenced from one sample in a study of cytomegalovirus exposure and HLA in healthy donors. Primers: 60 Vbeta forward and 13 Jbeta reverse. Method: immunoSEQ multiplex PCR; TCRdb's copy keeps in-frame clones and lacks some. This table has 150,000 to 200,000 clones, roughly 77% appearing once. Sequencing was performed on PBMCs. All receptors come from a woman aged 40 to 49 in good health and CMV-seropositive.

J is TRBJ2-3 and V is TRBV7-2; 11 nucleotides align to TRBD2. The V segment lost 4 bases and the J segment 3 bases; nucleotides outside the gene matches: 6. The CDR3 is made up of 16 amino acids. Germline V gives CDR1 SGHTA, CDR2 FQGNSA. This chain's CDR3 is CASSSYSGGGTDTQYF. The CDR3, as DNA: TGTGCCAGCAGCTCCTATAGCGGGGGGGGTACAGATACGCAGTATTTT.

J is TRBJ2-5 and V is TRBV5-1; 8 nucleotides line up with TRBD1. Germline trimming cut 4 bases from V and 4 bases from J; bases unmatched to any gene: 9. CDR1 and CDR2 from the germline V gene are SGHRS and YFSETQ. CDR3 length: 15 residues. In nucleotides, the CDR3 is TGCGCCAGCAGCCCTACAGGGGGTTTAACAGAGACCCAGTACTTC. This codes for CASSPTGGLTETQYF.

With respect to this clone: The sample holds other DNA sequences that translate to the same CDR3. The genes are TRBV7-2 and TRBJ1-1; 8 nucleotides match TRBD1. Germline CDR1 reads SGHTA; CDR2 reads FQGNSA. The CDR3 extends over 14 amino acids. Trimming took 2 bases from V and 4 from J; bases not matched to a gene: 3. The CDR3 spells CASSLRQGSTEAFF. The CDR3 DNA sequence: TGTGCCAGCAGCTTAAGACAGGGGTCCACTGAAGCTTTCTTT. The full variable domain, rest sourced from reference TRBV7-2 and TRBJ1-1, is GAGVSQSPSNKVTEKGKDVELRCDPISGHTALYWYRQSLGQGLEFLIYFQGNSAPDKSGLPSDRFSAERTGGSVSTLTIQRTQQEDSAVYLCASSLRQGSTEAFFGQGTRLTVV.

The rearrangement uses TRBV5-1 and TRBJ1-4; 9 bases line up with TRBD1. V dropped 3 bases and J dropped 8; count of bases not matched to a gene: 8. Germline assignment: CDR1 SGHRS and CDR2 YFSETQ. This CDR3 is 15 amino acids long. The chain's CDR3 is CASSSTGGLGEKLFF. The CDR3 bases are TGCGCCAGCAGCTCCACAGGGGGCTTGGGAGAAAAACTGTTTTTT.

J is TRBJ1-1 and V is TRBV5-5; tentatively, D is TRBD1 (6 bases). Trimming shortened V by 1 base and J by 5 bases, and 12 bases separated the two germline ends. Germline CDR1 and CDR2: SGHKS and YYEKEE (reference sequence). The CDR3 runs to 14 residues. CDR3 residues: CASSLNRVGTEAFF. For the CDR3, the DNA is TGTGCCAGCAGCTTGAACAGGGTCGGGACTGAAGCTTTCTTT.

This clone was detected a few times. Additional DNA sequences in this sample encode the identical CDR3. The chain carries TRBV6-5 and TRBJ1-4; 7 bases agree with TRBD1. The germline gives CDR1 MNHEY, CDR2 SVGAGI. The CDR3 covers 15 residues. The V segment lost 4 bases and the J segment 7 bases; nucleotides outside the gene matches: 9. The CDR3 region has the DNA TGTGCCAGCAGTTCCCGACAGGGCTTGGGTGAAAAACTGTTTTTT. Residues: CASSSRQGLGEKLFF.

This chain joins TRBV9 and TRBJ2-2; tentative D call: TRBD2 (5 bases). CDR3 length: 14 amino acids. The germline gives CDR1 SGDLS, CDR2 YYNGEE. V was pared by 2 bases and J by 6 bases, with 11 bases between. The CDR3 sequence is CASSVGLAAGELFF. CDR3 sequence (DNA): TGTGCCAGCAGCGTCGGCCTAGCTGCCGGGGAGCTGTTTTTT. Full variable domain (outside the CDR3, taken from reference TRBV9 and TRBJ2-2): DSGVTQTPKHLITATGQRVTLRCSPRSGDLSVYWYQQSLDQGLQFLIQYYNGEERAKGNILERFSAQQFPDLHSELNLSSLELGDSALYFCASSVGLAAGELFFGEGSRLTVL.

The count of this clone is one. The chain is built from TRBV6-5 and TRBJ1-2; 8 bases match TRBD1. Germline values: CDR1 MNHEY, CDR2 SVGAGI. This CDR3 has 16 residues. Germline trimming cut 2 bases from V and 4 bases from J; bases unmatched to any gene: 9. The CDR3 region is CASSYTPNRGIYGYTF. In nucleotides, the CDR3 is TGTGCCAGCAGTTACACCCCCAACAGGGGGATCTATGGCTACACCTTC.

The gene calls are TRBV7-9 and TRBJ2-1, with D maybe TRBD1 (5 bases). CDR1 and CDR2 (germline): SEHNR, FQNEAQ (reference sequence). CDR3 size: 17 residues. V was pared by 5 bases and J by 0 bases, with 17 bases between. The CDR3 DNA reads as TGTGCCAGCAGCCGATCTTGGGGCCAGAGCTCCTACAATGAGCAGTTCTTC. The encoded protein is CASSRSWGQSSYNEQFF.

This chain uses TRBV19 with TRBJ1-2; 8 bases map to TRBD1. J was trimmed by 2 bases and V by 7 bases; bases with no gene match: 15. This CDR3 has 17 amino acids. The germline gives CDR1 LNHDA, CDR2 SQIVND (reference sequence). CDR3 DNA sequence: TGTGCCAGTACCTCGGACAGGGACCCTCTGGGGAACTATGGCTACACCTTC. Translation gives CASTSDRDPLGNYGYTF.

The chain links TRBV14 to TRBJ2-5; TRBD1 aligns across 9 bases. J was trimmed by 4 bases and V by 5 bases; bases with no gene match: 11. CDR3 length: 16 amino acids. Germline lookup yields CDR1 SGHDN and CDR2 FVKESK. The CDR3: CASSSGARTGVETQYF. The CDR3 DNA sequence: TGTGCCAGCAGCTCGGGGGCCCGGACAGGGGTAGAGACCCAGTACTTC.

The chain joins TRBV5-1 to TRBJ2-7, with 7 nucleotides matching TRBD1. TRBJ2-5 matches the DNA end more closely, so the J call is doubtful. The CDR3 is made up of 15 amino acids. The germline V gene encodes CDR1 SGHRS and CDR2 YFSETQ. The CDR3 DNA sequence: TGCGCCAGCAGCCCCCCGACAGGGCTCCAAGAGACCCAGTACTTC. Protein: CASSPPTGLQETQYF.

The chain employs TRBV11-2 and TRBJ1-2; D perhaps matches TRBD1 (5 bases). Trimming left V 5 bases short and J 2 bases short, with 12 bases between. This CDR3 region has 14 residues. Germline assignment: CDR1 SGHAT and CDR2 FQNNGV. CDR3 DNA sequence: TGTGCCAGCAGCGAACAGGAGCAAAACTATGGCTACACCTTC. The encoded protein is CASSEQEQNYGYTF.

V is TRBV6-6 and J is TRBJ2-3, with 7 bases fitting TRBD2. After removal of 2 bases from V and 7 bases from J, the junction contained 6 bases not matched to a gene. From germline, CDR1 is MNHNY and CDR2 SVGAGI (reference sequence). The CDR3 runs to 14 residues. DNA of the CDR3: TGTGCCAGCAGTTACGGAGCGGGAAAGTATACGCAGTATTTT. It specifies CASSYGAGKYTQYF.

This clone has only one observation. The chain links TRBV5-5 to TRBJ2-7; TRBD1 matches at 8 bases. The J segment lost 4 bases and the V segment lost 3 bases, leaving 12 bases of the junction unmatched. The CDR3 sequence is 16 residues long. Germline assignment: CDR1 SGHKS and CDR2 YYEKEE (reference sequence). The CDR3 sequence: CASSSGVGQGTYEQYF. DNA for the CDR3: TGTGCCAGCAGCTCAGGGGTTGGACAGGGAACTTACGAGCAGTACTTC.

The CDR3 sequence: CASRTGEAQYF. CDR3 nucleotide sequence: TGTGCCAGCAGGACAGGGGAGGCCCAGTACTTC. This chain connects TRBV2 to TRBJ2-5; 8 bases align to TRBD1. Trimming took 6 bases from V and 9 from J; bases not matched to a gene: 3. The germline V gene encodes CDR1 SNHLY and CDR2 FYNNEI. There are 11 residues in the CDR3.

This clone was seen just once. J is TRBJ2-1 and V is TRBV7-2; the D gene is possibly TRBD1 (6 bases). The V end lost 7 bases, the J end lost 7 bases, and 8 bases lay between the germline ends. In germline, CDR1 is SGHTA, CDR2 FQGNSA. CDR3 length: 11 residues. The CDR3 nucleotides read TGTGCCAGCACCAGGGGTAATGAGCAGTTCTTC. Residues: CASTRGNEQFF.

The genes are TRBV27 and TRBJ2-7; 9 bases align to TRBD1. V lost 6 bases to trimming and J lost 2 bases; unmatched junction nucleotides: 2. This CDR3 region has 13 residues. The germline CDR1 and CDR2 sequences are MNHEY and SMNVEV (reference sequence). CDR3 region: CASSRTGAYEQYF. Here the CDR3 DNA reads TGTGCCAGCAGCCGGACAGGGGCCTACGAGCAGTACTTC.

The chain couples TRBV29-1 to TRBJ2-5, with D perhaps TRBD2 (7 bases). V was clipped by 4 bases and J by 5 bases, with 20 bases between them. The germline V gene has CDR1 SQVTM and CDR2 ANQGSEA. This CDR3 comprises 15 residues. The CDR3 nucleotides read TGCAGCGTTGGAGAGCGTTGGGGGGGCAGGGAGACCCAGTACTTC. Its protein is CSVGERWGGRETQYF.

This clone has a single count. The chain recombines TRBV10-3 with TRBJ1-4; 7 bases align to TRBD1. CDR3 length: 15 residues. From germline, CDR1 is ENHRY and CDR2 SYGVKD. With V trimmed by 6 bases and J by 3 bases, 7 bases remained unmatched. CDR3 in amino acids: CAISPTGTANEKLFF. For the CDR3, the DNA is TGTGCCATCAGCCCAACCGGGACAGCTAATGAAAAACTGTTTTTT.

In its sample, this clone was seen a few times. V gene TRBV7-2 combines with J gene TRBJ1-4; 7 nucleotides agree with TRBD1. Germline CDR1 reads SGHTA; CDR2 reads FQGNSA. CDR3 length: 13 amino acids. Trimming took 0 bases from V and 8 from J; bases not matched to a gene: 0. CDR3 region: CASSLATGEKLFF. In DNA, the CDR3 is TGTGCCAGCAGCTTAGCGACAGGGGAAAAACTGTTTTTT.

J is TRBJ1-1 and V is TRBV4-2; the D gene is possibly TRBD1 (5 bases). Trimming took 4 bases from V and 0 from J, leaving 12 bases between them. The germline gives CDR1 LGHNA, CDR2 YNFKEQ. CDR3 length equals 15 residues. The CDR3 sequence is CASSPQGGMNTEAFF. DNA of the CDR3: TGTGCCAGCAGCCCCCAGGGAGGGATGAACACTGAAGCTTTCTTT.

J is TRBJ1-2 and V is TRBV18; D might be TRBD1 (6 bases). Germline V gene data show CDR1 as KGHSH and CDR2 as LQKENI. Trimming shortened V by 3 bases and J by 1 base, and 15 bases separated the two germline ends. The CDR3 loop spans 16 amino acids. Here the CDR3 DNA reads TGTGCCAGCTCACCGTTCAGGGGATTCAGTAACTATGGCTACACCTTC. It is translated as CASSPFRGFSNYGYTF.

A remark on this clone: At one of its ends the junction is not consistent with the germline gene, which may arise from a read error. This chain links TRBV15 with TRBJ1-5; possible D gene TRBD1, 5 bases. The CDR3 extends over 14 amino acids. From germline, CDR1 is LNHNV and CDR2 YYDKDF (reference sequence). The CDR3 reads CATSGDGGGQPQHF. DNA of the CDR3: TGTGCCACCAGCGGAGACGGGGGGGGACAGCCCCAGCATTTT.

The chain is built from TRBV6-5 and TRBJ2-7, with TRBD2 as a possible D gene (7 bases). Trimming left V 10 bases short and J 6 bases short, with 22 bases between. CDR1 and CDR2 from the germline V gene are MNHEY and SVGAGI. The CDR3 contains 14 residues. The CDR3, as DNA: TGTGCCACCAAAAGCGGGACACAGGGAAGCGAGCAGTACTTC. This translates into CATKSGTQGSEQYF.

This clone was counted between two and nine times. The rearrangement links TRBV10-3 to TRBJ1-1; possibly TRBD1 for D (6 bases). The germline V gene encodes CDR1 ENHRY and CDR2 SYGVKD. Trimming took off 6 bases at V and 1 base at J, with 18 bases between the two ends. This CDR3 is 16 amino acids long. The chain's CDR3 is CAIRRDTQGTNTEAFF. CDR3 sequence (DNA): TGTGCCATCAGACGGGACACACAAGGGACGAACACTGAAGCTTTCTTT.

The V gene is TRBV7-2, the J gene TRBJ2-3; 12 nucleotides align to TRBD2. V dropped 5 bases and J dropped 0; count of bases not matched to a gene: 9. The germline V gene has CDR1 SGHTA and CDR2 FQGNSA. The CDR3 runs to 18 residues. In DNA, the CDR3 is TGTGCCAGCAGCCTTGAGACCCTAGCGGGGGGGAGCACAGATACGCAGTATTTT. This codes for CASSLETLAGGSTDTQYF.